These T cell receptor beta chains were read from a single sample in a study of shared T cell receptors in the human thymus. Assay: immunoSEQ multiplex PCR; the TCRdb copy retains only in-frame clones and omits some. The data show hundreds of thousands of clones, approximately 80% seen once. The data were also submitted as part of a second study, on human thymus T cells.

Material: thymocytes. The receptors shown here come from a boy in the first two years of life with a congenital heart defect. Each CDR3 is given with its conserved first and last residue. The D gene is left open where the match is weak. Rows may omit the clone size; those that give it use once, few, many or a size class.

v_gene	len	j_gene	d_gene	abundance	CDR3aa	CDR3nt
TRBV28	18	TRBJ1-3	NA	NA	CASRLGLGPRLSGNTIYF	TGTGCCAGCAGATTAGGTTTGGGGCCTCGCCTCTCTGGAAACACCATATATTTT
TRBV4-3	15	TRBJ2-2	NA	few	CASSQGARSGGELFF	TGCGCCAGCAGCCAAGGAGCCCGGAGTGGCGGGGAGCTGTTTTTT
TRBV11-2	12	TRBJ2-7	NA	NA	CASSTGGDEQYF	TGTGCCAGCAGCACGGGGGGCGACGAGCAGTACTTC
TRBV19	14	TRBJ1-2	NA	once	CASSMRQDLYGYTF	TGTGCCAGTAGTATGAGACAAGACCTTTATGGCTACACCTTC
TRBV27	12	TRBJ1-1	TRBD1	NA	CASREGATEAFF	TGTGCCAGCAGGGAGGGGGCCACTGAAGCTTTCTTT
TRBV5-1	17	TRBJ2-7	NA	NA	CASSPPPRQRPKREQYF	TGCGCCAGCAGCCCCCCTCCCCGACAGAGGCCTAAACGCGAGCAGTACTTC
TRBV11-3	18	TRBJ2-5	TRBD2	NA	CASSFGGNGTSGQETQYF	TGTGCCAGCAGCTTCGGGGGAAACGGGACTAGCGGCCAAGAGACCCAGTACTTC
TRBV30	15	TRBJ2-5	NA	few	CAWSVSFKGEETQYF	TGTGCCTGGAGTGTAAGCTTCAAGGGGGAGGAGACCCAGTACTTC
TRBV7-2	19	TRBJ2-6	NA	NA	CASSPRLGYFFSGANVLTF	TGTGCCAGCAGCCCAAGACTCGGGTACTTCTTCTCTGGGGCCAACGTCCTGACTTTC
TRBV5-4	12	TRBJ2-1	NA	NA	CASSSTGSEQFF	TGTGCCAGCAGCTCAACAGGGAGTGAGCAGTTCTTC
TRBV11-3	13	TRBJ2-7	NA	once	CASTPRGRREQYF	TGTGCCAGCACCCCGCGGGGCCGTCGTGAGCAGTACTTC
TRBV6-6	15	TRBJ2-7	NA	few	CASSYREGGTKEQYF	TGTGCCAGCAGTTACCGTGAGGGGGGGACGAAAGAGCAGTACTTC
TRBV27	14	TRBJ2-5	TRBD2	NA	CASSILGTSETQYF	TGTGCCAGCAGTATCTTAGGGACTAGCGAGACCCAGTACTTC
TRBV6-5	12	TRBJ2-1	NA	NA	CASNVTGRPLFF	TGTGCCAGCAATGTAACAGGTCGTCCCCTGTTCTTC
TRBV4-1	19	TRBJ2-7	NA	NA	CASSQELFGGSPASYEQYF	TGCGCCAGCAGCCAAGAGTTATTTGGCGGAAGCCCAGCGTCCTACGAGCAGTACTTC
TRBV5-6	16	TRBJ2-1	TRBD2	NA	CASSFPSGRRYNEQFF	TGTGCCAGCAGCTTCCCTAGCGGGAGAAGGTACAATGAGCAGTTCTTC
TRBV5-6	15	TRBJ2-7	TRBD1	NA	CASSLVTGVSYEQYF	TGTGCCAGCAGCTTGGTTACAGGGGTATCGTACGAGCAGTACTTC